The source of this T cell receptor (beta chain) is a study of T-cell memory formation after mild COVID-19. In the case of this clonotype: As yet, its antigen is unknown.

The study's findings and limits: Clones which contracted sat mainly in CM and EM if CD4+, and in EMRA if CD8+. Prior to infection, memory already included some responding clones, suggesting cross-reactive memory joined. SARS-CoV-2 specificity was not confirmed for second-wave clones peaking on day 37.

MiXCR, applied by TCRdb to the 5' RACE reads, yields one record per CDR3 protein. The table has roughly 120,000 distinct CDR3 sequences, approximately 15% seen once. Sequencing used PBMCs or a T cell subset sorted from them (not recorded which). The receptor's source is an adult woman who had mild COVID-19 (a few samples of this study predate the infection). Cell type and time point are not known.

CDR3 loop: CASSQAGSITGELFF. CDR3 in DNA: TGCGCCAGCAGCCAAGCGGGGAGTATCACCGGGGAGCTGTTTTTT. The V call is TRBV4-3, the J call TRBJ2-2; possible D gene TRBD2, 5 bases. Deletions cut 1 base from V and 4 bases from J, with 10 bases between. The CDR3 is made up of 15 amino acids. Germline CDR1 reads LGHNA; CDR2 reads YSLEER.